This T cell receptor beta chain came from a study of Ad26.COV2.S vaccination and SARS-CoV-2 variants. Turning to the study itself: Donor was assigned to the Ad26.COV2.S arm of trial COV1001. Whole-study findings and limits: Quantification of TCR breadth and depth may have yielded underestimates of total T cell responses.

Germline V CDR1 and CDR2: SGHVS, FQNEAQ. The CDR3 consists of 13 residues. The ends were cut back, 2 bases at V and 10 bases at J, with 12 bases in the middle. About this clone itself: Antigen unknown.

Sequencing was performed with immunoSEQ multiplex PCR; in TCRdb, only in-frame clones are kept and a portion is missing. The data show about 680,000 clones, with about 90% seen just once and roughly 1.5% held by the top ten. Treatment denoted: around 19 received Ad26.COV2.S at low or high dose, single or two shots; several received placebo; per-sample allocation not given. Sampling happened 63 days after the first vaccine or placebo injection. The source was peripheral blood, collected in a trial of Ad26.COV2.S vaccine versus placebo. This TCR was recovered from a person aged 18-65 years who received the Ad26.COV2.S COVID-19 vaccine or a placebo. The chain recombines TRBV7-8 with TRBJ2-1, with D uncertain. This CDR3 is CASSLIDRIEQFF. In DNA, the CDR3 is TGTGCCAGCAGCTTAATCGACCGAATCGAGCAGTTCTTC.